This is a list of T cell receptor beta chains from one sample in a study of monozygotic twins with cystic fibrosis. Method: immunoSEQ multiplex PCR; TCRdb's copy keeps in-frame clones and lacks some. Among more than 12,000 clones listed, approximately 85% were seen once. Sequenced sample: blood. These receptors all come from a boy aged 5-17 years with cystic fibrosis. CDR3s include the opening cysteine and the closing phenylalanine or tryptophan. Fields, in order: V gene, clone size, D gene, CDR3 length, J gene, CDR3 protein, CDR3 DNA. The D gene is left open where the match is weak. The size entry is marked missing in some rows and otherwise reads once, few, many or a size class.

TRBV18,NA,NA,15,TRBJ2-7,CASSPDRTATDEQYF,TGTGCCAGCTCACCCGACAGGACAGCAACGGACGAGCAGTACTTC
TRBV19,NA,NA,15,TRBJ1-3,CASSLDIESGNTIYF,TGTGCCAGCAGCTTAGACATTGAATCTGGAAACACCATATATTTT
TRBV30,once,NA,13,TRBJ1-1,CAWSVQRDTEAFF,TGTGCCTGGAGTGTACAAAGGGACACTGAAGCTTTCTTT
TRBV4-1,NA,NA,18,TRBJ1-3,CASSPPGSWGASGNTIYF,TGCGCCAGCAGCCCCCCCGGGAGCTGGGGGGCCTCTGGAAACACCATATATTTT
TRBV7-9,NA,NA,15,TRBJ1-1,CASSLVPGGDTEAFF,TGTGCCAGCAGCTTAGTCCCCGGGGGGGACACTGAAGCTTTCTTT
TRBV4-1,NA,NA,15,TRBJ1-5,CASSQRQESNQPQHF,TGCGCCAGCAGCCAGAGACAGGAGAGCAATCAGCCCCAGCATTTT
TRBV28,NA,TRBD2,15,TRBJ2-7,CASSLSPSGLYEQYF,TGTGCCAGCAGTTTAAGCCCTAGCGGGCTCTACGAGCAGTACTTC
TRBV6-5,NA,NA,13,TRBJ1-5,CASSYGPFQPQHF,TGTGCCAGCAGTTACGGGCCCTTTCAGCCCCAGCATTTT
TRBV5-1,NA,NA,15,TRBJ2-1,CASSLGDSMDNEQFF,TGCGCCAGCAGCTTGGGGGACTCTATGGACAATGAGCAGTTCTTC
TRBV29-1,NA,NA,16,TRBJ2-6,CSVELGRNSGANVLTF,TGCAGCGTTGAATTAGGCCGGAACTCTGGGGCCAACGTCCTGACTTTC
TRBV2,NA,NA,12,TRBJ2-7,CASSPRVYEQYF,TGTGCCAGCAGTCCCAGGGTATACGAGCAGTACTTC
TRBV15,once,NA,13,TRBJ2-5,CATSRDLTETQYF,TGTGCCACCAGCAGAGATCTGACAGAGACCCAGTACTTC
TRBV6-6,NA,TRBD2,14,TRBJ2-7,CASSTLAGVAEQYF,TGTGCCAGCAGTACATTAGCGGGAGTAGCCGAGCAGTACTTC
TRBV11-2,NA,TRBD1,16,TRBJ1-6,CASTPQGTGSNSPLHF,TGTGCCAGCACCCCGCAAGGGACAGGGAGTAATTCACCCCTCCACTTT
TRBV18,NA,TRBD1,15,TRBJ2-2,CASSPTGLSTGELFF,TGTGCCAGCTCACCGACAGGGCTAAGCACCGGGGAGCTGTTTTTT
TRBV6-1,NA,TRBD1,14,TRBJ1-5,CASSTGGTNQPQHF,TGTGCCAGCAGTACAGGGGGGACCAATCAGCCCCAGCATTTT
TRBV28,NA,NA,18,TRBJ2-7,CASSLQYYPRGQGHEQYF,TGTGCCAGCAGTTTACAATACTACCCCCGAGGGCAGGGCCACGAGCAGTACTTC
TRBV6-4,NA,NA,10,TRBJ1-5,CASGDLSQHF,TGTGCCAGCGGGGATTTGTCCCAGCATTTT
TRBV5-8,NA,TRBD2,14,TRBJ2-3,CASSLFSGTDTQYF,TGTGCCAGCAGCTTGTTTAGCGGGACAGATACGCAGTATTTT
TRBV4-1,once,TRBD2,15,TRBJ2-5,CASSLGLAGGETQYF,TGCGCCAGCAGCCTCGGACTAGCGGGAGGGGAGACCCAGTACTTC
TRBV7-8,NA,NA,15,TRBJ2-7,CASSLEGTGTRKQYF,TGTGCCAGCAGCCTCGAGGGAACCGGGACTCGCAAGCAGTACTTC
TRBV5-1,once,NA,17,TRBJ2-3,CASSLGDESHLADTQYF,TGCGCCAGCAGCTTGGGGGACGAGAGTCATCTCGCTGATACGCAGTATTTT
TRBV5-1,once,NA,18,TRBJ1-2,CASSLSKGPRLSPYGYTF,TGCGCCAGCAGCTTGTCCAAGGGGCCCCGACTCTCGCCCTATGGCTACACCTTC
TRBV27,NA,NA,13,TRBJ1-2,CASSFSRVGGYTF,TGTGCCAGCAGTTTTTCGAGGGTGGGAGGCTACACCTTC
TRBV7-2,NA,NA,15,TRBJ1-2,CASSLRGGTYDGYTF,TGTGCCAGCAGCTTAAGAGGAGGGACGTACGATGGCTACACCTTC
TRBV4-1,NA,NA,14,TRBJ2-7,CASSQGGTFYEQYF,TGCGCCAGCAGCCAAGGTGGGACATTCTACGAGCAGTACTTC
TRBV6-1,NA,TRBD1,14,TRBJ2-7,CASSEGQGIYEQYF,TGTGCCAGCAGTGAGGGACAGGGAATATACGAGCAGTACTTC
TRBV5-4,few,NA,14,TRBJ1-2,CASTPGRGIRGYTF,TGTGCCAGCACCCCCGGTCGGGGGATACGTGGCTACACCTTC
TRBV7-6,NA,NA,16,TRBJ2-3,CASSLSDRGRTDTQYF,TGTGCCAGCAGCTTAAGTGACCGGGGGAGGACAGATACGCAGTATTTT
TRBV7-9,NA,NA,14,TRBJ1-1,CASSLRAAGTEAFF,TGTGCCAGCAGCTTAAGGGCGGCGGGGACTGAAGCTTTCTTT
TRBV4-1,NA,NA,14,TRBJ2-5,CASSETVGGETQYF,TGCGCCAGCAGCGAAACGGTCGGAGGAGAGACCCAGTACTTC
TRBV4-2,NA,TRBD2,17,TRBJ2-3,CASSQGRGGGATDTQYF,TGTGCCAGCAGCCAAGGAAGGGGCGGGGGGGCTACAGATACGCAGTATTTT
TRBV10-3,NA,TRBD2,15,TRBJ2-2,CAVGLAGGNTGELFF,TGTGCCGTAGGACTAGCGGGAGGGAACACCGGGGAGCTGTTTTTT
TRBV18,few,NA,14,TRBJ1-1,CASRAGGGRDEAFF,TGTGCCAGCAGGGCGGGGGGCGGAAGAGATGAAGCTTTCTTT
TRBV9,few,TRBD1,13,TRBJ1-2,CASSGQGGYGYTF,TGTGCCAGCAGCGGACAGGGTGGGTATGGCTACACCTTC
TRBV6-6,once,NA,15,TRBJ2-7,CASSLPRDEFREQYF,TGTGCCAGCAGTCTGCCGAGGGACGAGTTTCGGGAGCAGTACTTC
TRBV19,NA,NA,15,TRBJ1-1,CASSMSGGGNTEAFF,TGTGCCAGTAGTATGTCTGGGGGGGGGAACACTGAAGCTTTCTTT
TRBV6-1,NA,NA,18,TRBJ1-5,CASSEAIRGGGSNQPQHF,TGTGCCAGCAGTGAAGCGATACGGGGGGGCGGCAGCAATCAGCCCCAGCATTTT
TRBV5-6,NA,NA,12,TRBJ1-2,CASSTDNYGYTF,TGTGCCAGCAGCACGGACAACTATGGCTACACCTTC
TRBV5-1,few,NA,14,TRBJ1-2,CASSFSVSGNGYTF,TGCGCCAGCAGCTTCTCAGTATCGGGGAATGGCTACACCTTC
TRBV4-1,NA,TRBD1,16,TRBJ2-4,CASSQPRQGAKNIQYF,TGCGCCAGCAGCCAACCCAGACAGGGAGCCAAAAACATTCAGTACTTC
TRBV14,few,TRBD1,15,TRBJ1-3,CASSLTGQLGNTIYF,TGTGCCAGCAGCCTCACGGGACAGCTTGGAAACACCATATATTTT
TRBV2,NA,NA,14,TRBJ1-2,CASNGQAEAYGYTF,TGTGCCAGCAACGGGCAGGCCGAGGCCTATGGCTACACCTTC
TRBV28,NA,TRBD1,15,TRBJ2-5,CASSLSRQGQETQYF,TGTGCCAGCAGTCTCTCACGACAGGGGCAAGAGACCCAGTACTTC
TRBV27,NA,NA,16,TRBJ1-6,CASSFTPTPTNSPLHF,TGTGCCAGCAGTTTTACCCCGACACCAACTAATTCACCCCTCCACTTT
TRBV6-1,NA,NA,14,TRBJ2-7,CASAAGGQTYEQYF,TGTGCCAGCGCAGCCGGGGGACAAACCTACGAGCAGTACTTC
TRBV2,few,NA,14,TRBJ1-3,CASRDTSSGNTIYF,TGTGCCAGCAGGGATACCAGCTCTGGAAACACCATATATTTT